The present TCR beta chain was sequenced within a study of cytomegalovirus exposure and HLA in healthy donors. Across the study: Early released data had about 80 million unique TCRs, all coming from HLA-typed donors. Study conclusions and caveats: An analysis that was carried out later associated about 17,000 TCR beta sequences with HLA alleles at 0.05 false discovery rate. Later analysis showed TCR association rates varying by HLA locus, highest for DRB1 and lowest for HLA-C. Across all donors, roughly uniform sequencing depth was an assumption of the presence/absence analyses.

The CDR3 covers 13 residues. Germline loops: CDR1 MGHRA, CDR2 YSYEKL. Between the trimmed V and J ends, which lost 4 bases and 6 bases, there was a span of 13 bases. Concerning this clone itself: Its antigen is unidentified.

The study ran its PCR with 60 Vbeta and 13 Jbeta primers. Repertoires were generated with immunoSEQ multiplex PCR, while TCRdb's copy carries only in-frame clones and drops some. This table holds 140,000 or so clones, about 82% found once. The origin of this receptor is a male donor in good health and CMV-seronegative. This chain connects TRBV4-1 to TRBJ2-7; a weak D match, TRBD1 (8 bases). Sequencing was carried out using PBMCs. DNA for the CDR3: TGCGCCAGCAGCCGAACAGGGGGGGCCGAGCAGTACTTC. Translated, it gives CASSRTGGAEQYF.